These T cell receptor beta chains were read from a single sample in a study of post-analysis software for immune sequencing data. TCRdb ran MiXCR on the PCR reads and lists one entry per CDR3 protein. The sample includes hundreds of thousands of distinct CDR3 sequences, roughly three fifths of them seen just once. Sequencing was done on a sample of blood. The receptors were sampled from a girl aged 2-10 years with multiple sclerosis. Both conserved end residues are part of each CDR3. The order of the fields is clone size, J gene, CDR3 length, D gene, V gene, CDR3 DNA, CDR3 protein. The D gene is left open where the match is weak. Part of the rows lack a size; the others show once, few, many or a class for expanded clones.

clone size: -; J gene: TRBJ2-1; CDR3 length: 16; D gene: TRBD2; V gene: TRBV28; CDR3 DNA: TGTGCCAGCAGTTTGAGGCGGCTAGCGGGAGAAGAGACCCAGTTCTTC; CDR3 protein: CASSLRRLAGEETQFF
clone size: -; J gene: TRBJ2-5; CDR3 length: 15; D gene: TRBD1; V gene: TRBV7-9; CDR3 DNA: TGTGCCAGCAGCGCATTGCGGACAGGGCAAGAGACCCAGTACTTC; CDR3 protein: CASSALRTGQETQYF
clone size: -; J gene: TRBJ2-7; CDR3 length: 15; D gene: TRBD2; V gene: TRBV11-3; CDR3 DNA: TGTGCCAGCAGCTTAGGCTCTAGCGGGGACTACGAGCAGTACTTC; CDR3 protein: CASSLGSSGDYEQYF
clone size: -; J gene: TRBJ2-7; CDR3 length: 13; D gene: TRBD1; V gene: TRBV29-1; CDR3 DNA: TGCAGCGTGGCGACAGGGAGTAACTACGAGCAGTACTTC; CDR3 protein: CSVATGSNYEQYF
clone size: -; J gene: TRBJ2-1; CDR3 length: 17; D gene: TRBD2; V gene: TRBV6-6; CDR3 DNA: TGTGCCAGCATCGGGACTAGCGGGATGTCCTCCTACAATGAGCAGTTCTTC; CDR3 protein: CASIGTSGMSSYNEQFF
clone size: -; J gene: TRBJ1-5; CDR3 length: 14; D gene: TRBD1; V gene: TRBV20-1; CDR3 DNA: TGCAGTGCACGCCGGGACAGGGATTTGCAGCCCCAGCATTTT; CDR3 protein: CSARRDRDLQPQHF
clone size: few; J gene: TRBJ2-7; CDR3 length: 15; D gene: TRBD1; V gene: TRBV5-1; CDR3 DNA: TGCGCCAGCAGCTTGACAGGGGTCGTCCCCTACGGGCAGTACTTC; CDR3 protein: CASSLTGVVPYGQYF
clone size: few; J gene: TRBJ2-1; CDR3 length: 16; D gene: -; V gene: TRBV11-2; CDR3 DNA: TGTGCCAGCAGCTCACTAGCTTACTACTCCTACAATGAGCAGTTCTTC; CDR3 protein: CASSSLAYYSYNEQFF
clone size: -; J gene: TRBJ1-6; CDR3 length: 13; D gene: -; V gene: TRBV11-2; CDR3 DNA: TGTGCCAGCAGCTTACACGTAGAATCACCCCTCCACTTT; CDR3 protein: CASSLHVESPLHF
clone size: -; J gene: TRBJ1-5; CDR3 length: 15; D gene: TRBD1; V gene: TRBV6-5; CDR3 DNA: TGTGCCAGCAGTTACGACAGGGACGGCGGTCAGCCCCAGCATTTT; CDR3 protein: CASSYDRDGGQPQHF
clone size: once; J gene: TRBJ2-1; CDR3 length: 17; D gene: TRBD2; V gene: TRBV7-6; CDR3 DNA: TGTGCCAGCAGCTTACTCCGCGGGAGGGGATTCTACAATGAGCAGTTCTTC; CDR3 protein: CASSLLRGRGFYNEQFF
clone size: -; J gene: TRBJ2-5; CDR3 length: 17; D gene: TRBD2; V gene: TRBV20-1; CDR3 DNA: TGCAGTGCTCACCACCCGACTAGCGGGGGACCTCGGGAGACCCAGTACTTC; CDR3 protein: CSAHHPTSGGPRETQYF
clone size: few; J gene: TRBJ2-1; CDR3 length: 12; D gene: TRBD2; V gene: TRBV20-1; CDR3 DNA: TGCAGTGCCGGACTAGCTTACAATGAGCAGTTCTTC; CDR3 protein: CSAGLAYNEQFF
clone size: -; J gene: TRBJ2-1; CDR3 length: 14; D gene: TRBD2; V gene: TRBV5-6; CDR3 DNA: TGTGCCAGCAGCCTGGGACTAGCTAGCGATGAGCAGTTCTTC; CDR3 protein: CASSLGLASDEQFF
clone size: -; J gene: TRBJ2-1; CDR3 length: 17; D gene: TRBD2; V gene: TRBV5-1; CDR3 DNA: TGCGCCAGCAGCTTGATTCCGGCAGCGGGAGGGCCCGATGAGCAGTTCTTC; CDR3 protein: CASSLIPAAGGPDEQFF
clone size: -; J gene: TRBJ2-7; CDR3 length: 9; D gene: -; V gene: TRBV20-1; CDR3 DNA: TGCAGTGCCTTCTACGAGCAGTACTTC; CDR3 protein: CSAFYEQYF
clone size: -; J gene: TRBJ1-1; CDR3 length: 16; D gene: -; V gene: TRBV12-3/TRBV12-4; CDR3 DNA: TGTGCCAGCAGTAACGACGGACCCTGGCAGGCCACTGAAGCTTTCTTT; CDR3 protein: CASSNDGPWQATEAFF
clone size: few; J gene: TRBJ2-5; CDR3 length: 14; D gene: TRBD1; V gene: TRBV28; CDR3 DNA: TGTGCCAGCAGTCGGGGACAGGGAAGGGAGACCCAGTACTTC; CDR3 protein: CASSRGQGRETQYF
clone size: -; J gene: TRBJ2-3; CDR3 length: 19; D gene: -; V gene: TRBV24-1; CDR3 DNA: TGTGCCACCAGTGATTTGAATCCGTGGGCTAGCGAACGCACAGATACGCAGTATTTT; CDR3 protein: CATSDLNPWASERTDTQYF
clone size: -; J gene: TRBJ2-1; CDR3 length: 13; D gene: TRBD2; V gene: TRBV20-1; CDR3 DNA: TGCAGTGCTCGGGGACTAGCTTTTCATGAGCAGTTCTTC; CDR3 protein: CSARGLAFHEQFF
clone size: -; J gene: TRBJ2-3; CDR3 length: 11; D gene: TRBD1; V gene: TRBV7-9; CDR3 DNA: TGTGCCAGCAGCCCGGGACAGACGCAGTATTTT; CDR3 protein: CASSPGQTQYF
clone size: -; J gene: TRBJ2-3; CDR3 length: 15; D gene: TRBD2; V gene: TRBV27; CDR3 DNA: TGTGCCAGCAGTTTACTAGCGGTTCAGGGAGATACGCAGTATTTT; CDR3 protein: CASSLLAVQGDTQYF
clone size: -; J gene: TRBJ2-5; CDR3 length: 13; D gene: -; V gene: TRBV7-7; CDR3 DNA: TGTGCCAGCAGCCTTAGACACGGAGAGACCCAGTACTTC; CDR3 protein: CASSLRHGETQYF
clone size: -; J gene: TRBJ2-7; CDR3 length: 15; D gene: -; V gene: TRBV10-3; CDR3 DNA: TGTGCCATCAGCGAGACAGACCTCCCCCCGCCCGAGCAGTACTTC; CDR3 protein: CAISETDLPPPEQYF
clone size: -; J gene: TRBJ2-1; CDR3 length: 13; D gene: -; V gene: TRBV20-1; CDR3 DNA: TGCAGTGCTAACGGGGCGGCGTACAATGAGCAGTTCTTC; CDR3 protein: CSANGAAYNEQFF
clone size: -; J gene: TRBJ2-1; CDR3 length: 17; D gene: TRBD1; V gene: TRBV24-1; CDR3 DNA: TGTGCCACCAGTGATCATCGGACAGGGGATACCTACAATGAGCAGTTCTTC; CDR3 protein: CATSDHRTGDTYNEQFF
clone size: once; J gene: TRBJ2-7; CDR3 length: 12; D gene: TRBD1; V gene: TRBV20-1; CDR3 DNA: TGCAGTGCCGCGACAGGGGTGGACGAGCAGTACTTC; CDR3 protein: CSAATGVDEQYF
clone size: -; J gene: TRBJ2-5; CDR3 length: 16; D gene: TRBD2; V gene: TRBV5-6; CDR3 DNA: TGTGCCAGCAGCTGGGGGACTAGCGGGGGGAAAGAGACCCAGTACTTC; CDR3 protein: CASSWGTSGGKETQYF
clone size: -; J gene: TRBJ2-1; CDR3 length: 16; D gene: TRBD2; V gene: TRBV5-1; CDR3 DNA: TGCGCCAGCAGCCCCGGGACTAGCGGGGGGCATAATGAGCAGTTCTTC; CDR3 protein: CASSPGTSGGHNEQFF
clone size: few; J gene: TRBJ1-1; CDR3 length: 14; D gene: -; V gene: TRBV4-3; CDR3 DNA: TGCGCCAGCAGCCAAGCCCAGGGGAACACTGAAGCTTTCTTT; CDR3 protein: CASSQAQGNTEAFF
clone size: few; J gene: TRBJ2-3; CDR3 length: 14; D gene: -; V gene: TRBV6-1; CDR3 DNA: TGTGCCAGCAGTGAAGGACCAAGCACAGATACGCAGTATTTT; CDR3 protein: CASSEGPSTDTQYF
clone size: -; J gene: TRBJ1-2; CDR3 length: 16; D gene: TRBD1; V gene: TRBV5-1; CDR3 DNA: TGCGCCAGCAGCCGAGAATCGACAGGGCCAAACTATGGCTACACCTTC; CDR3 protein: CASSRESTGPNYGYTF
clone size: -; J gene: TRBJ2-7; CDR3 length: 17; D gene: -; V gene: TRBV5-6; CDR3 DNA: TGTGCCAGCAGCTTCAATACTGCGGAGCTAGTCTCCTACGAGCAGTACTTC; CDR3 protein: CASSFNTAELVSYEQYF
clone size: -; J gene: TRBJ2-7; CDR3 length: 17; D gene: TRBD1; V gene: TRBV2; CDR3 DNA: TGTGCCAGCAGTGAGGCTCCCCCCGGGACAGGGTCCTACGAGCAGTACTTC; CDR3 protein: CASSEAPPGTGSYEQYF
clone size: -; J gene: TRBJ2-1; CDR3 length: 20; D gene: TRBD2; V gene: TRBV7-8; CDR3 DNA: TGTGCCAGCAGCCTCCCGATCTGGACTAGCGGGGCCAACTCCTACAATGAGCAGTTCTTC; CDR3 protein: CASSLPIWTSGANSYNEQFF
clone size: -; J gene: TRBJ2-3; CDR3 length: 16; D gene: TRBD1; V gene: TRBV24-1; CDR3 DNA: TGTGCCACCAGTGATCCCCGGACAGGGGGCACAGATACGCAGTATTTT; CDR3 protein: CATSDPRTGGTDTQYF
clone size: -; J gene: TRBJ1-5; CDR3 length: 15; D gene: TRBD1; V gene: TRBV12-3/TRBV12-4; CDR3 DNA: TGTGCCAGCAGCCTCGGACAGGGTCCCGGTCAGCCCCAGCATTTT; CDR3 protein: CASSLGQGPGQPQHF
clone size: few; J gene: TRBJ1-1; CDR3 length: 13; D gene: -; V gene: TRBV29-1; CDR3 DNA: TGCAGCGTTGGAGCGGATATGAACACTGAAGCTTTCTTT; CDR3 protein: CSVGADMNTEAFF
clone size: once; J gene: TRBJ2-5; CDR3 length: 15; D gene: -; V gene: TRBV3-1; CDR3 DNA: TGTGCCAGCAGCCAAGATGCCAGGGGTGTTGGGACCCAGTACTTC; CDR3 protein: CASSQDARGVGTQYF
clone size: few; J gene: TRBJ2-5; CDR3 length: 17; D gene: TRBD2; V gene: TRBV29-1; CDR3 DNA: TGCAGCGTTGAAGTCAGTTTGCTAGCGGGGGTGGAGGAGACCCAGTACTTC; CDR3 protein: CSVEVSLLAGVEETQYF
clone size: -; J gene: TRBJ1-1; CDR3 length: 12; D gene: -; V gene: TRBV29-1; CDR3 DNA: TGCAGCGTTGGGGGCCGGGGCACTGAAGCTTTCTTT; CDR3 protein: CSVGGRGTEAFF
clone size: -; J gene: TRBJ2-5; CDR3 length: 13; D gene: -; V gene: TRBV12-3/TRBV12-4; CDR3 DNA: TGTGCCAGCAGCCCGGATGGGACGGGGGAGCAGTACTTC; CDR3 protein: CASSPDGTGEQYF
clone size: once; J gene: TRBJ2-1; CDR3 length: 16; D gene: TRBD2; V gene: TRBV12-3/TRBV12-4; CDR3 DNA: TGTGCCAGCAGTCCCTCACTAGCGGGAGGGCCCCATGAGCAGTTCTTC; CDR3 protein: CASSPSLAGGPHEQFF
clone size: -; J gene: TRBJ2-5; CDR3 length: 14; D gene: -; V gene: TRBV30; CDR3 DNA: TGTGCCTGGAGTGTAACGGCAGCGCAAGAGACCCAGTACTTC; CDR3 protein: CAWSVTAAQETQYF
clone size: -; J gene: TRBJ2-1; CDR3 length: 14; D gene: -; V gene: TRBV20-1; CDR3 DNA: TGCGGTGCTGTCCAGGGTGGCATTAGCAATGAGCAGTTCTTC; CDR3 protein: CGAVQGGISNEQFF
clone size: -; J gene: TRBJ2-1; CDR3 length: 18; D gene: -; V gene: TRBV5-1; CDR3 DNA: TGCGCCAGCAGCTATGAATCATATAGCGCTAGCTCCTACAATGAGCAGTTCTTC; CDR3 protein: CASSYESYSASSYNEQFF
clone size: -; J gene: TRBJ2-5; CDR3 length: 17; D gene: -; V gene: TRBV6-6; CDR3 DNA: TGTGCCAGCAGTTACTCGATGGGGGATCGGGCCCAAGGGACCCAGTACTTC; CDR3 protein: CASSYSMGDRAQGTQYF